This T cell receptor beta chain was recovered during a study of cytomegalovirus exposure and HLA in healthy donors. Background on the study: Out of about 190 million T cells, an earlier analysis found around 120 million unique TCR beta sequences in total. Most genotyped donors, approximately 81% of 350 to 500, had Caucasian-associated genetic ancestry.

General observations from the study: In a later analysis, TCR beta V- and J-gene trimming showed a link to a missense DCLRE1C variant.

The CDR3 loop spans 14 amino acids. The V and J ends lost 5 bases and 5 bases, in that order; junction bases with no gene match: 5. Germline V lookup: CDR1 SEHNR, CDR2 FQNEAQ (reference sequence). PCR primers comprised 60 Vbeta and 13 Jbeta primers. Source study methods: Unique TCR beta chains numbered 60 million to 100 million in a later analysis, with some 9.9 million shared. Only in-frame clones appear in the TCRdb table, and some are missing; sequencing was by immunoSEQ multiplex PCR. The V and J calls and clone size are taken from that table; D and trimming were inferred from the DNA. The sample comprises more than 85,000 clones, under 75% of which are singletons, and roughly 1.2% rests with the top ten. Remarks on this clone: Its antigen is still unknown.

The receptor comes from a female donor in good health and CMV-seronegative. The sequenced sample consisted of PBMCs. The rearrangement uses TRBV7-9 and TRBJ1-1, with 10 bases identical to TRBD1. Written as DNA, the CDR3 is TGTGCCAGCAGCCCAGGGACAGGGGAGACTGAAGCTTTCTTT. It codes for CASSPGTGETEAFF.